A selection of T cell receptor beta chains follows, all from one sample in a study of blood T cells in healthy people across ages. MiXCR, run by TCRdb on the 5' RACE reads, gives a single entry per CDR3 protein. The table has some 1.5 million distinct CDR3 sequences, roughly 27% seen once. Material for sequencing was blood. These receptors originate from a woman younger than 45 in good health. Each CDR3 is given with its conserved first and last residue. D genes are given only for firm matches. Rows give clone size only sometimes, using once, few, many, or a class for an expanded clone.

v_gene	abundance	d_gene	j_gene	CDR3nt	CDR3aa
TRBV5-1	.	TRBD1	TRBJ1-1	TGCGCCAGCAGCCCGGGACAGGGGGGACGAAAGACTGAAGCTTTCTTT	CASSPGQGGRKTEAFF
TRBV27	few	.	TRBJ2-6	TGTGCCAGCAGCCTCCAACAGGGCCTCTCTGGGGCCAACGTCCTGACTTTC	CASSLQQGLSGANVLTF
TRBV20-1	many	TRBD2	TRBJ2-7	TGCAGTGCTACCGGACTAGCGGGGGCCTTTCGGGACGAGCAGTACTTC	CSATGLAGAFRDEQYF
TRBV20-1	.	TRBD2	TRBJ2-2	TGCAGTGCTTGGGGAGGGGCAGGGGAGCTGTTTTTT	CSAWGGAGELFF
TRBV12-3/TRBV12-4	many	.	TRBJ2-5	TGTGCCAGCAGATCATCGTATGCGGATCAAGAGACCCAGTACTTC	CASRSSYADQETQYF
TRBV4-2	.	TRBD1	TRBJ2-5	TGTGCCAGCAGCCAAGAATATAGGGGGCGCGATGAGACCCAGTACTTC	CASSQEYRGRDETQYF
TRBV28	.	.	TRBJ2-7	TGTGCCAGCAGTTTCCTTGGGGTGCGGGGATTGCCCTACGAGCAGTACTTC	CASSFLGVRGLPYEQYF
TRBV29-1	few	TRBD2	TRBJ2-4	TGCAGCGTTGAAGATTGGCGGGGGGAGACTCCAAACATTCGGTACTTC	CSVEDWRGETPNIRYF
TRBV29-1	.	.	TRBJ1-1	TGCAGCGTTGATGTTGCGGGGAACACTGAAGCTTTCTTT	CSVDVAGNTEAFF
TRBV12-3/TRBV12-4	few	.	TRBJ1-5	TGTGCCAGCAGTTTAGGCACAGTCTATCAGCCCCAGCATTTT	CASSLGTVYQPQHF